This TCR beta chain was captured by sequencing in a study of CXCR3-negative and CXCR3-positive naive CD8 T cells. Study conclusions and caveats: CXCR3-positive naive cells carried more hydrophobic TRB CDR3s than CXCR3-negative ones. Memory cells showed distinct TRBV-TRBJ patterns, while the two naive subsets matched.

Preparation of TRB cDNA libraries relied on 5' RACE carrying UMI labels. TCRdb reprocessed the 5' RACE reads and keeps a single row for each CDR3 protein, giving no DNA. This table holds about 63,000 distinct CDR3 sequences. On this clonotype itself: What it recognizes is unknown.

Germline V gene lookup returns CDR1 SQVTM and CDR2 ANQGSEA. The CDR3 spans 15 residues. Sequences were obtained from naive CXCR3+ CD8+ T cells from blood. This sample's subset: CD45RO-CCR7+CD27+CD95- naive CD8+ T cells expressing CXCR3 (TNR3+). The source is a human donor in good health. Some clones in this sample may be carry-over from other donors' samples. This chain links TRBV29-1 with TRBJ2-7; the TCRdb D gene call, TRBD1, has no DNA to confirm it. CDR3 region: CSVEVPGTSSYEQYF.